This passage covers 24 T cell receptor beta chains from one sample sequenced in a study of shared clonotypes between healthy human individuals. Sequenced by immunoSEQ multiplex PCR; TCRdb stores in-frame clones only, minus some. The profile shows around 1.5 million clones, 98% of them singletons. The sequenced sample consisted of naive CD4+ T cells sorted from blood. Subset indicated: CD45RA+ positively selected. These receptors were obtained from a man aged 25 to 40 in good health.

The chain uses TRBV15 and TRBJ2-7; maybe TRBD1 (6 bases). Trimming removed 0 bases at V and 9 bases at J, with 18 bases between. The CDR3 spans 15 residues. CDR1 is LNHNV and CDR2 is YYDKDF in the germline V gene (reference sequence). This CDR3 reads CATSRDPWGQGRQYF. In DNA form, the CDR3 reads TGTGCCACCAGCAGAGATCCCTGGGGGCAGGGGCGGCAGTACTTC.

This rearrangement joins TRBV28 to TRBJ2-7, with 7 bases fitting TRBD1. In germline, CDR1 is MDHEN, CDR2 SYDVKM. This CDR3 is built from 16 residues. J lost 2 bases, V lost 2 bases, and 9 bases had no gene match. The DNA for the CDR3 is TGTGCCAGCAGTTTACCCCTCGGACAGGCCACCTACGAGCAGTACTTC. Encoded protein: CASSLPLGQATYEQYF. The variable domain in full, with the rest retrieved from reference TRBV28 and TRBJ2-7, is DVKVTQSSRYLVKRTGEKVFLECVQDMDHENMFWYRQDPGLGLRLIYFSYDVKMKEKGDIPEGYSVSREKKERFSLILESASTNQTSMYLCASSLPLGQATYEQYFGPGTRLTVT.

The V gene is TRBV11-2, the J gene TRBJ1-5; D is unclear. Trimming pared 5 bases from V and 3 bases from J, leaving 8 bases between. The V gene's germline CDR1 is SGHAT and CDR2 FQNNGV. The CDR3 contains 13 residues. CDR3 sequence: CASSTNYNQPQHF. The CDR3 nucleotides read TGTGCCAGCAGCACGAACTACAATCAGCCCCAGCATTTT.

This chain connects TRBV7-2 to TRBJ2-7, with D possibly matching TRBD1 (6 bases). In germline, CDR1 is SGHTA, CDR2 FQGNSA. With 2 bases removed from V and 0 bases from J, the gap between germline ends came to 14 bases. The CDR3 runs to 16 residues. The CDR3 spells CASSLRLGGFSYEQYF. The CDR3 nucleotides read TGTGCCAGCAGCTTACGGTTAGGGGGATTCTCCTACGAGCAGTACTTC. Full variable domain (rest looked up from reference TRBV7-2 and TRBJ2-7): GAGVSQSPSNKVTEKGKDVELRCDPISGHTALYWYRQSLGQGLEFLIYFQGNSAPDKSGLPSDRFSAERTGGSVSTLTIQRTQQEDSAVYLCASSLRLGGFSYEQYFGPGTRLTVT.

The chain carries TRBV29-1 and TRBJ1-4; TRBD1 matches at 7 bases. Germline values: CDR1 SQVTM, CDR2 ANQGSEA. J lost 1 base, V lost 7 bases, and 3 bases had no gene match. This CDR3 region has 13 residues. CDR3 sequence reads: CSGRQGTNEKLFF. The CDR3 DNA is TGCAGCGGGCGACAGGGAACTAATGAAAAACTGTTTTTT.

The chain carries TRBV14 and TRBJ1-2; TRBD1 aligns across 8 bases. CDR3 length: 15 amino acids. Germline CDR1 reads SGHDN; CDR2 reads FVKESK. The junction had 4 bases not matched to a gene; V was cut back by 0 bases and J by 4 bases. CDR3 region: CASSQDSTGVYGYTF. The CDR3 DNA reads as TGTGCCAGCAGCCAAGATTCGACAGGGGTCTATGGCTACACCTTC.

This clone appeared once. The rearrangement links TRBV15 to TRBJ2-7, with no clear D. Trimming took 0 bases from V and 2 from J, leaving 17 bases between them. Germline-derived CDR1 and CDR2 are LNHNV and YYDKDF (reference sequence). The length of the CDR3 is 17 residues. The CDR3 sequence: CATSRDRVGVGTYEQYF. The DNA for the CDR3 is TGTGCCACCAGCAGAGATCGGGTAGGCGTGGGCACCTACGAGCAGTACTTC.

This chain links TRBV25-1 with TRBJ1-5, with D unclear. Trimming took off 0 bases at V and 7 bases at J, with 10 bases between the two ends. CDR3 length: 14 residues. The germline gives CDR1 MGHDK, CDR2 SYGVNS. The CDR3 protein is CASSEYTRTQPQHF. In nucleotides, the CDR3 is TGTGCCAGCAGTGAATATACCCGGACGCAGCCCCAGCATTTT.

This rearrangement joins TRBV2 to TRBJ2-1; D perhaps matches TRBD2 (6 bases). The CDR3 is made up of 13 amino acids. Between the trimmed V and J ends, which lost 5 bases and 6 bases, there was a span of 11 bases. Germline assignment: CDR1 SNHLY and CDR2 FYNNEI. CDR3 bases: TGTGCCAGCAGTACCGGGACTGGCAATGAGCAGTTCTTC. Translating gives CASSTGTGNEQFF.

This rearrangement joins TRBV5-6 to TRBJ2-2, with D possibly matching TRBD1 (5 bases). The CDR3 loop spans 13 amino acids. Germline CDR1 and CDR2: SGHDT and YYEEEE. The V end lost 2 bases, the J end lost 6 bases, and 8 bases lay between the germline ends. In nucleotides, the CDR3 is TGTGCCAGCAGCTTTGCAGGGCCCGGGGAGCTGTTTTTT. It yields the protein CASSFAGPGELFF.

The chain is built from TRBV7-2 and TRBJ2-7; D is perhaps TRBD2 (5 bases). V shed 5 bases and J shed 2 bases, with 16 bases lying between them. The CDR3 spans 15 residues. Germline CDR1 SGHTA, CDR2 FQGNSA. The CDR3 sequence: CASSRTGWAAYEQYF. The CDR3 bases are TGTGCCAGCAGCCGAACGGGGTGGGCCGCCTACGAGCAGTACTTC.

This sequence joins TRBV29-1 and TRBJ2-7, with 7 bases lining up with TRBD2. The trim removed 6 bases at V and 6 bases at J, leaving 17 bases unmatched. The CDR3 loop spans 15 amino acids. CDR1 SQVTM and CDR2 ANQGSEA come from the germline V gene. Written as DNA, the CDR3 is TGCAGCGTCTACGGACGGGAGCGGGATGAGGCCGAGCAGTACTTC. It yields the protein CSVYGRERDEAEQYF.

The chain joins TRBV5-7 to TRBJ2-5; the D gene could be TRBD1 or TRBD2 (5 bases each). TRBV5-7 qualifies as an ORF whose function is uncertain. The CDR3 contains 14 residues. Trimming removed 0 bases from V and 5 bases from J, with 11 bases in between. CDR3 nucleotide sequence: TGTGCCAGCAGCTTGGGACTGGGGGTGGAGACCCAGTACTTC. Translation: CASSLGLGVETQYF.

This chain links TRBV5-4 with TRBJ2-3, with 10 positions matching TRBD2. The CDR3 runs to 18 residues. CDR1 SGHNT and CDR2 YYREEE come from the germline V gene (reference sequence). J lost 3 bases, V lost 1 base, and 11 bases had no gene match. CDR3 region: CASSLTSGISFLTDTQYF. The CDR3 DNA is TGTGCCAGCAGCTTGACTAGCGGGATTAGTTTCCTGACAGATACGCAGTATTTT.

The rearrangement links TRBV6-5 to TRBJ1-1, with D hard to call. Germline V gene sequence: CDR1 MNHEY, CDR2 SVGAGI. This CDR3 region has 14 residues. Trimming pared 0 bases from V and 6 bases from J, leaving 11 bases between. CDR3 residues: CASSYSTAFSEAFF. DNA for the CDR3: TGTGCCAGCAGTTACTCCACAGCCTTCTCTGAAGCTTTCTTT.

As for this clone: Other DNA sequences from this sample encode an identical CDR3 as well. CDR3 DNA sequence: TGTGCCAGCTCACCCGGGGGACACTTGAACACTGAAGCTTTCTTT. Amino acids: CASSPGGHLNTEAFF. This chain joins TRBV18 and TRBJ1-1; TRBD1 is a possible D gene (6 bases). The CDR3 loop spans 15 amino acids. The V gene's germline CDR1 is KGHSH and CDR2 LQKENI. V was cut by 3 bases and J by 0 bases, with 11 bases left in between.

The chain recombines TRBV29-1 with TRBJ2-2; D might be TRBD2 (5 bases). The CDR3 spans 15 residues. Germline V gives CDR1 SQVTM, CDR2 ANQGSEA. The V end lost 7 bases, the J end lost 5 bases, and 20 bases lay between the germline ends. The CDR3 sequence is CSAQLVAGETGELFF. The CDR3 nucleotides read TGCAGCGCCCAGTTGGTTGCGGGTGAGACCGGGGAGCTGTTTTTT.

CDR3 sequence (DNA): TGTGCCAGCAGCCCGGGACAGTTCAATCAGCCCCAGCATTTT. Its translation is CASSPGQFNQPQHF. The J gene is TRBJ1-5, the V gene TRBV7-2, with 7 bases matching TRBD1. Germline CDR1 reads SGHTA; CDR2 reads FQGNSA. The CDR3 has 14 residues. V shed 5 bases and J 3 bases; nucleotides not matched to a gene: 4.

V usage is TRBV20-1 and J usage is TRBJ1-1; D ambiguous. CDR1 is DFQATT, CDR2 SNEGSKA, per germline (reference sequence). The CDR3 sequence is 11 residues long. V gave up 2 bases and J gave up 7 bases, with 8 bases separating them. CDR3 residues: CSARPEFEAFF. The CDR3, as DNA: TGCAGTGCTAGACCGGAATTTGAAGCTTTCTTT.

The rearrangement joins TRBV18 to TRBJ2-6; D not resolved. Trimming removed 8 bases from V and 3 bases from J, with 11 bases in between. Germline CDR1 reads KGHSH; CDR2 reads LQKENI. The CDR3 length is 14 residues. Here the CDR3 reads CASARPGGANVLTF. CDR3 DNA: TGTGCCAGCGCTAGGCCGGGTGGGGCCAACGTCCTGACTTTC.

The J gene is TRBJ2-3, the V gene TRBV27; D not certain. This CDR3 comprises 13 residues. V shed 3 bases and J shed 2 bases, with 6 bases lying between them. Germline CDR1 reads MNHEY; CDR2 reads SMNVEV (reference sequence). CDR3 in amino acids: CASSFFNTDTQYF. CDR3 DNA: TGTGCCAGCAGTTTTTTCAACACAGATACGCAGTATTTT.

The CDR3, as DNA: TGTGCCAGTAGTACCGACAGGGGCAAACTAGCGGGACTGAGCAATGAGCAGTTCTTC. Its protein product is CASSTDRGKLAGLSNEQFF. This chain connects TRBV19 to TRBJ2-1, with TRBD2 matching 10 bases. The CDR3 is 19 amino acids. Germline V gene lookup returns CDR1 LNHDA and CDR2 SQIVND (reference sequence). V shed 4 bases, J shed 6 bases, and the junction held 18 bases outside the gene matches.

This chain joins TRBV25-1 and TRBJ1-1, with a weak D call TRBD1 (6 bases). Looked up from germline, CDR1 is MGHDK and CDR2 is SYGVNS. CDR3 length: 15 residues. V lost 0 bases and J lost 5, with 13 bases in between. Here the CDR3 reads CASSEYGGRGTEAFF. The DNA for the CDR3 is TGTGCCAGCAGTGAATATGGGGGGCGGGGTACTGAAGCTTTCTTT.

This sequence joins TRBV7-9 and TRBJ1-4; D not resolved. The CDR3 consists of 13 residues. Per the germline V gene, CDR1 is SEHNR and CDR2 is FQNEAQ (reference sequence). V lost 7 bases and J lost 8, with 14 bases in between. Here the CDR3 reads CASMRTGGEKLFF. The CDR3 coding sequence is TGTGCCAGCATGAGAACGGGTGGCGAAAAACTGTTTTTT.